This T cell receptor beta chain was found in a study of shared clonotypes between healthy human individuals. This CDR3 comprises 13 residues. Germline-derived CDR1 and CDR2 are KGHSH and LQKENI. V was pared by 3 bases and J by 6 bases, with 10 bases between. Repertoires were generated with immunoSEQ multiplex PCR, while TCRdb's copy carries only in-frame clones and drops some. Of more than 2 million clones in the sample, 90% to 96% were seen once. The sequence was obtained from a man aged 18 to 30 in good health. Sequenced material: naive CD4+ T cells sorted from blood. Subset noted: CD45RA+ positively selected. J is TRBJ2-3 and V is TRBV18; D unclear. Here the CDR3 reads CASSPPVDDTQYF. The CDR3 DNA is TGTGCCAGCTCACCCCCCGTCGACGATACGCAGTATTTT. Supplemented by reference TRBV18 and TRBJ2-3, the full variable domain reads NAGVMQNPRHLVRRRGQEARLRCSPMKGHSHVYWYRQLPEEGLKFMVYLQKENIIDESGMPKERFSAEFPKEGPSILRIQQVVRGDSAAYFCASSPPVDDTQYFGPGTRLTVL.